The next 10 T cell receptor beta chains were all read from a single sample in a study of cytomegalovirus exposure and HLA in healthy donors. Both 60 Vbeta primers and 13 Jbeta primers went into the PCR. Using immunoSEQ multiplex PCR, the repertoire was profiled, and TCRdb retains in-frame clones only, with some absent. Across 150,000 to 200,000 clones, the top ten clones capture 0.79% of the sample. Sequencing was performed on PBMCs. All receptors come from a woman between 18 and 30 years old in good health and CMV-seropositive.

CDR3 amino acids: CASSLVVGQGAIGQETQYF. The CDR3 DNA reads TGCGCCAGCAGCTTGGTGGTGGGACAGGGGGCGATAGGTCAAGAGACCCAGTACTTC. The chain recombines TRBV5-1 with TRBJ2-5, with 12 bases identical to TRBD1. The junction had 11 bases not matched to a gene; V was cut back by 0 bases and J by 2 bases. Germline CDR1 SGHRS, CDR2 YFSETQ. CDR3 length: 19 residues.

In regard to this clone: One junction end disagrees with the germline gene, perhaps due to a read error. V is TRBV7-7 and J is TRBJ2-5, with 11 bases identical to TRBD2. The CDR3 sequence is 15 residues long. CDR1 is SSHAT and CDR2 is FNYEAQ in the germline V gene (reference sequence). The CDR3 loop is CAGSLLAGESETQYF. DNA for the CDR3: TGTGCCGGCAGCTTACTAGCGGGAGAGTCCGAGACCCAGTACTTC. Full variable domain (outside the CDR3, taken from reference TRBV7-7 and TRBJ2-5): GAGVSQSPRYKVTKRGQDVTLRCDPISSHATLYWYQQALGQGPEFLTYFNYEAQPDKSGLPSDRFSAERPEGSISTLTIQRTEQRDSAMYRCAGSLLAGESETQYFGPGTRLLVL.

The chain links TRBV5-1 to TRBJ2-1; 10 nucleotides match TRBD1. Germline V lookup: CDR1 SGHRS, CDR2 YFSETQ. CDR3 length: 14 residues. The V segment lost 4 bases and the J segment 4 bases; nucleotides outside the gene matches: 2. CDR3 nucleotides: TGCGCCAGCAGCCCGGGACAGGGGTACAATGAGCAGTTCTTC. Translated, it gives CASSPGQGYNEQFF.

The genes are TRBV2 and TRBJ2-7, with 11 bases fitting TRBD2. Per the germline V gene, CDR1 is SNHLY and CDR2 is FYNNEI. The trim removed 4 bases at V and 3 bases at J, leaving 2 bases unmatched. The CDR3 sequence is 14 residues long. The CDR3 loop reads CASSGLAGGYEQYF. The DNA of the CDR3 is TGTGCCAGCAGTGGGCTAGCGGGAGGCTACGAGCAGTACTTC.

This chain links TRBV5-1 with TRBJ1-4; tentative D call: TRBD1 (6 bases). The CDR3 has 16 amino acids. Deletions cut 7 bases from V and 4 bases from J, with 20 bases between. Germline CDR1 is SGHRS and CDR2 is YFSETQ. CDR3 in DNA: TGCGCCAGCCGAACCGGGTCCAGAGGGGGTAATGAAAAACTGTTTTTT. Its translation is CASRTGSRGGNEKLFF.

The gene calls are TRBV6-1 and TRBJ2-7; 7 bases align to TRBD2. Looked up from germline, CDR1 is MNHNS and CDR2 is SASEGT. CDR3 length equals 13 residues. Trimming at V came to 6 bases and at J to 3 bases, leaving 5 bases not matched to a gene. The CDR3 DNA sequence: TGTGCCAGCAGCCCGGGACTAAGCTACGAGCAGTACTTC. Residues: CASSPGLSYEQYF.

The chain uses TRBV11-3 and TRBJ2-1; TRBD2 matches at 9 bases. The V and J ends lost 5 bases and 6 bases, in that order; junction bases with no gene match: 8. CDR1 and CDR2 (germline): SGHNT, YENEEA. The CDR3 extends over 15 amino acids. CDR3 sequence reads: CASSARLAGINEQFF. In nucleotides, the CDR3 is TGTGCCAGCAGCGCTCGGCTAGCGGGGATCAATGAGCAGTTCTTC.

This chain joins TRBV4-1 and TRBJ1-1; D is perhaps TRBD1 (6 bases). Germline V gene data show CDR1 as MGHRA and CDR2 as YSYEKL. The CDR3 is 14 residues long. Trimming took 4 bases from V and 1 from J, leaving 10 bases between them. For the CDR3, the DNA is TGCGCCAGCAGCCCTTGGACAGAGAACACTGAAGCTTTCTTT. This sequence encodes CASSPWTENTEAFF.

DNA for the CDR3: TGTGCCAGCAGCACGGGACAGGGCCACAATCAGCCCCAGCATTTT. Amino acid sequence: CASSTGQGHNQPQHF. The chain has TRBV5-8 and TRBJ1-5; TRBD1 matches at 9 bases. The length of the CDR3 is 15 residues. V lost 4 bases to trimming and J lost 3 bases; unmatched junction nucleotides: 5. The germline CDR1 and CDR2 sequences are SGHTS and YDEGEE.

The chain carries TRBV18 and TRBJ2-7; D is possibly TRBD1 (6 bases). From germline, CDR1 is KGHSH and CDR2 LQKENI. V lost 6 bases to trimming and J lost 2 bases, with 11 bases between them. The CDR3 sequence is 13 residues long. Here the CDR3 reads CASSDRSPYEQYF. DNA for the CDR3: TGTGCCAGCTCCGACAGGTCCCCCTACGAGCAGTACTTC.